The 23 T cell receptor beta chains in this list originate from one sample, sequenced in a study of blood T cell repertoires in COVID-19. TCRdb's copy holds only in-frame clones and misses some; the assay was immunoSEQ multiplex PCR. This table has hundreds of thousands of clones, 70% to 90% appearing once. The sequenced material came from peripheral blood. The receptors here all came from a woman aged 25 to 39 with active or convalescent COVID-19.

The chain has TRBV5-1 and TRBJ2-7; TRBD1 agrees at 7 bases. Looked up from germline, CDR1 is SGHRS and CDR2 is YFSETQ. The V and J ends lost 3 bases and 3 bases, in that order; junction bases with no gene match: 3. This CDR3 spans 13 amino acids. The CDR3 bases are TGCGCCAGCAGCTATGACAGGGTCTACGAGCAGTACTTC. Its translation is CASSYDRVYEQYF.

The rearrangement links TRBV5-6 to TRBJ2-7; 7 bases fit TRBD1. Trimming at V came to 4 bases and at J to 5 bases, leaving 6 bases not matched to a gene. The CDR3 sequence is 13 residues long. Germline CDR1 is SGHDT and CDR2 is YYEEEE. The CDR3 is CASSLRQGHEQYF. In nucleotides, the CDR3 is TGTGCCAGCAGCCTGAGACAGGGTCACGAGCAGTACTTC. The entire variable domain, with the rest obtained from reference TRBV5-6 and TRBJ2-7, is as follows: DAGVTQSPTHLIKTRGQQVTLRCSPKSGHDTVSWYQQALGQGPQFIFQYYEEEERQRGNFPDRFSGHQFPNYSSELNVNALLLGDSALYLCASSLRQGHEQYFGPGTRLTVT.

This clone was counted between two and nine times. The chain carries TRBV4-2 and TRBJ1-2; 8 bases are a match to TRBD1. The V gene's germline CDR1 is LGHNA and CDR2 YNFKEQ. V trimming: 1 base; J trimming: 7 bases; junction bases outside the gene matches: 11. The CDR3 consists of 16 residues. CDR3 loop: CASSQAVGQGRGGYTF. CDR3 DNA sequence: TGTGCCAGCAGCCAAGCTGTAGGACAGGGTAGAGGTGGCTACACCTTC.

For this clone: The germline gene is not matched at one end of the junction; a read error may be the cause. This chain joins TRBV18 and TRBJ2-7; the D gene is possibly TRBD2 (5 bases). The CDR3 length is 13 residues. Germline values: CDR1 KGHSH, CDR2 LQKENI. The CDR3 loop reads CASSPPSTDPADF. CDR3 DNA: TGTGCCAGCTCACCACCGTCTACAGATCCAGCGGACTTC.

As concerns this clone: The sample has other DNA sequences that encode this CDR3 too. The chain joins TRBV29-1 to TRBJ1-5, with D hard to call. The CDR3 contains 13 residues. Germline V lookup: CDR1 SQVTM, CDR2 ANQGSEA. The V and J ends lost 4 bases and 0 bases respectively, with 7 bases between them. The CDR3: CSVGENSNQPQHF. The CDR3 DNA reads TGCAGCGTTGGGGAGAATAGCAATCAGCCCCAGCATTTT. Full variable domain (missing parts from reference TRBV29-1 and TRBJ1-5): SAVISQKPSRDICQRGTSLTIQCQVDSQVTMMFWYRQQPGQSLTLIATANQGSEATYESGFVIDKFPISRPNLTFSTLTVSNMSPEDSSIYLCSVGENSNQPQHFGDGTRLSIL.

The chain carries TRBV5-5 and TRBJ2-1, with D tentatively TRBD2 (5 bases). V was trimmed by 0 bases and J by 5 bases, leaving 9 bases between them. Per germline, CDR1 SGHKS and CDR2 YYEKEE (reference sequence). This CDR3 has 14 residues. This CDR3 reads CASSLGLSDNEQFF. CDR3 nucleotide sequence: TGTGCCAGCAGCTTGGGGCTTAGCGACAATGAGCAGTTCTTC.

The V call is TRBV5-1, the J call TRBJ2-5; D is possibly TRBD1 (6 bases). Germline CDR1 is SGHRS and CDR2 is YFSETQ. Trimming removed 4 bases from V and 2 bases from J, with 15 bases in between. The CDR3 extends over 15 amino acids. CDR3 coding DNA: TGCGCCAGCAGCCCAACCAGGGGCCTTCAAGAGACCCAGTACTTC. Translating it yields CASSPTRGLQETQYF.

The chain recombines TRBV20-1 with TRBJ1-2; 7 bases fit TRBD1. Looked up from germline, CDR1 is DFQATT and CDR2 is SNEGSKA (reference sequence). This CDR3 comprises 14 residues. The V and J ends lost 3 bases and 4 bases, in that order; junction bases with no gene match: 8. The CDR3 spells CSASTSGGSYGYTF. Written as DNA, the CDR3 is TGCAGTGCTAGTACATCAGGGGGGAGCTATGGCTACACCTTC.

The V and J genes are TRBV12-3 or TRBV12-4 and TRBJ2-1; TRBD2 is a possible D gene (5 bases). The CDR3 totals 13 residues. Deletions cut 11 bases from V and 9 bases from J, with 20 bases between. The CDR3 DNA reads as TGTGCCGCCCGAAGGGAGTCCTCGGGTGAGCAGTTCTTC. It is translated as CAARRESSGEQFF.

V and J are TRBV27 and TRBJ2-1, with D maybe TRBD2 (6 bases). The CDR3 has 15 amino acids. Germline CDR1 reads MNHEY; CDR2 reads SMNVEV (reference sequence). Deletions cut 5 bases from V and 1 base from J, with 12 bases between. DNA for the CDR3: TGTGCCAGCAGTACCGGGACTGAATCCTACAATGAGCAGTTCTTC. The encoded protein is CASSTGTESYNEQFF.

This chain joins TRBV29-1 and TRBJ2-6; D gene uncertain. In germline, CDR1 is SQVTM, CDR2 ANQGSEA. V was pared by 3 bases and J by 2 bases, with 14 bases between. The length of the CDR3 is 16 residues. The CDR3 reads CSVESSSAAGANVLTF. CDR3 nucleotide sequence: TGCAGCGTTGAGAGCTCTAGTGCAGCTGGGGCCAACGTCCTGACTTTC. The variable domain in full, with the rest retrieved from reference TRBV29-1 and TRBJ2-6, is SAVISQKPSRDICQRGTSLTIQCQVDSQVTMMFWYRQQPGQSLTLIATANQGSEATYESGFVIDKFPISRPNLTFSTLTVSNMSPEDSSIYLCSVESSSAAGANVLTFGAGSRLTVL.

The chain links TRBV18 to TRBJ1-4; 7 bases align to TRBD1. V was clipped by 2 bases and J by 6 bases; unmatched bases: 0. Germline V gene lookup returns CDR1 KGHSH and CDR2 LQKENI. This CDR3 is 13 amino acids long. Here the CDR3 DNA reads TGTGCCAGCTCACCAGGGACAGATGAAAAACTGTTTTTT. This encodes CASSPGTDEKLFF.

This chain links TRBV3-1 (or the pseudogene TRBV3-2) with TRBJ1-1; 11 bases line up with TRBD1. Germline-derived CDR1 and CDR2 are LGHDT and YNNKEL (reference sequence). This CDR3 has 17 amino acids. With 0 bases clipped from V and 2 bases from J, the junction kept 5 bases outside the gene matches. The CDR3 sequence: CASSQDWTGGFNTEAFF. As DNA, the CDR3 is TGTGCCAGCAGCCAAGATTGGACAGGGGGCTTTAACACTGAAGCTTTCTTT.

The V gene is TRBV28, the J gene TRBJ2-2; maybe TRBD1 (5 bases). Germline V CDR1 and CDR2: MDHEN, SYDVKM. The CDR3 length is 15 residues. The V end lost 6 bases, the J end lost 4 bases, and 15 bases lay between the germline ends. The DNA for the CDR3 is TGTGCCAGCAGCCCCATTGGACACACCACCGGGGAGCTGTTTTTT. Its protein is CASSPIGHTTGELFF.

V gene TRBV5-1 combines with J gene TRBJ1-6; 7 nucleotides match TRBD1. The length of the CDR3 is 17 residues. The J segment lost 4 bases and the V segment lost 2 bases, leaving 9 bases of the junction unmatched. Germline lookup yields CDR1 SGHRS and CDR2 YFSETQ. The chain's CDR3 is CASSFGFSGQYNSPLHF. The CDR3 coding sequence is TGCGCCAGCAGCTTCGGGTTTTCGGGACAGTATAATTCACCCCTCCACTTT.

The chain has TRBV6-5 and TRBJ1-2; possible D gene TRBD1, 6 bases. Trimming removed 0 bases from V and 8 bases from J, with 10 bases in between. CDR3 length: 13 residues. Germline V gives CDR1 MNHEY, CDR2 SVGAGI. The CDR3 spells CASSYSQGTGYTF. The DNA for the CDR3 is TGTGCCAGCAGTTACTCGCAGGGGACGGGCTACACCTTC.

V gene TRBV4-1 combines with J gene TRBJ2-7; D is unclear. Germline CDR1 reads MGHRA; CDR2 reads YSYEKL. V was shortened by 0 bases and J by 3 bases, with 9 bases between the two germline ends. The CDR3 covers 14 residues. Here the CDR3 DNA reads TGCGCCAGCAGCCAAGATGGAAACAGCTACGAGCAGTACTTC. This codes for CASSQDGNSYEQYF.

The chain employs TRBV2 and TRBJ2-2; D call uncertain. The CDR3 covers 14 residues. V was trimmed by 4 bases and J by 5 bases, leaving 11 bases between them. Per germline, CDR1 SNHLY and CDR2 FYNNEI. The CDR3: CASSVARVTGELFF. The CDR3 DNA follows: TGTGCCAGCAGTGTAGCACGGGTTACCGGGGAGCTGTTTTTT.

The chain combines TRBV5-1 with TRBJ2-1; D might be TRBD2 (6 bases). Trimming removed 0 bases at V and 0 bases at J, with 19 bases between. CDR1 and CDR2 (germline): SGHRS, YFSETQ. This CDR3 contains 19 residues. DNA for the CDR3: TGCGCCAGCAGCTTGGCCAAAACAAGCGGGCCCCTCTCCTACAATGAGCAGTTCTTC. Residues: CASSLAKTSGPLSYNEQFF. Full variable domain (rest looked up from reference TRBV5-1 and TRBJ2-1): KAGVTQTPRYLIKTRGQQVTLSCSPISGHRSVSWYQQTPGQGLQFLFEYFSETQRNKGNFPGRFSGRQFSNSRSEMNVSTLELGDSALYLCASSLAKTSGPLSYNEQFFGPGTRLTVL.

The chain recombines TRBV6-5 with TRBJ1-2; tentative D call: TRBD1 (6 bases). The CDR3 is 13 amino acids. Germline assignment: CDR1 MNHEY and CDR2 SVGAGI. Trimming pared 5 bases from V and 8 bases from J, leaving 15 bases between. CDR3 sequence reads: CASSTRTARGYTF. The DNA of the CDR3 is TGTGCCAGCAGTACCAGGACAGCTCGCGGCTACACCTTC.

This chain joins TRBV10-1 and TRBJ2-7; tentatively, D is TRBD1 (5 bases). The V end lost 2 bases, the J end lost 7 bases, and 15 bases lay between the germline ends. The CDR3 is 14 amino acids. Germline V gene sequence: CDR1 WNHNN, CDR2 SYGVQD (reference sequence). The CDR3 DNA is TGCGCCAGCAGTGAGAGTGGCAGGGTAGGAGAGCAGTACTTC. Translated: CASSESGRVGEQYF.

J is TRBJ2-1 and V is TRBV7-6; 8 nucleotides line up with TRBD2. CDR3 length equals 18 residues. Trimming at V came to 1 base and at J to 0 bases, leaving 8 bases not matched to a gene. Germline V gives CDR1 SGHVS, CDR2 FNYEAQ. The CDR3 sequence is CASSLVVGLAGSYNEQFF. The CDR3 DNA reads TGTGCCAGCAGCTTAGTAGTGGGTCTAGCGGGCTCCTACAATGAGCAGTTCTTC.

The CDR3 loop reads CASSLVGEANYGYTF. In nucleotides, the CDR3 is TGCGCCAGCAGCTTGGTTGGGGAGGCTAACTATGGCTACACCTTC. J is TRBJ1-2 and V is TRBV5-1; D is ambiguous. The CDR3 runs 15 residues. Germline values: CDR1 SGHRS, CDR2 YFSETQ. Deletions cut 0 bases from V and 0 bases from J, with 9 bases between.